This T cell receptor beta chain stems from a study of T-cell reconstitution after alpha-beta-depleted transplantation in children. Unique molecular identifiers were used to barcode this TCRbeta library. TCRdb redid the calling of the PCR reads with MiXCR, one entry per CDR3 protein. The data show fewer than 250,000 distinct CDR3 sequences, approximately 15% seen once. This clonotype appeared many times. The CDR3 has 13 residues. Germline V gene lookup returns CDR1 MNHNS and CDR2 SASEGT. After removal of 4 bases from V and 3 bases from J, the junction contained 3 bases not matched to a gene. The chain employs TRBV6-1 and TRBJ2-7, with 7 bases identical to TRBD1. The receptor's source is a male patient between 2 and 10 years old who had a stem cell transplant for acute lymphoblastic leukemia, so the T cells may come from the graft donor. This material consisted of PBMCs, mostly from graft donor cells, taken 360 days after TCRalphabeta/CD19-depleted stem cell transplant. CDR3 bases: TGTGCCAGCAGTGGGGACAGACTCTACGAGCAGTACTTC. Protein product: CASSGDRLYEQYF.